The T cell receptor beta chain under discussion was sequenced for a study of blood T cell repertoires in COVID-19. Per germline, CDR1 ENHRY and CDR2 SYGVKD. The ends were cut back, 2 bases at V and 5 bases at J, with 9 bases in the middle. This CDR3 is built from 13 residues. Profiled with immunoSEQ multiplex PCR; TCRdb holds only in-frame clones, not every one. This table holds roughly 400,000 clones, 75% to 90% found once. The origin of this receptor is a man in his thirties or forties who had recovered from COVID-19. Sequencing input: PBMCs or T cells enriched from blood (not recorded which). The rearrangement links TRBV10-3 to TRBJ1-2; D is perhaps TRBD1 (5 bases). The CDR3: CAISEGKGYGYTF. The CDR3 coding sequence is TGTGCCATCAGTGAGGGCAAGGGGTATGGCTACACCTTC.